This TCR beta chain was captured by sequencing in a study of cytomegalovirus exposure and HLA in healthy donors (dated by TCRdb to about 2017). Background for the entire study: A later analysis indicated that the roughly 130 validation repertoires were generated on the platform also employed for the 700 or so repertoires of the first cohort. The study aimed to test whether signatures of past pathogen exposure could be identified by cataloging public T cell receptors. Besides the first cohort of roughly 700 subjects, a separate validation cohort made up of 120 or so different subjects was used. High-throughput TCR immunosequencing, statistical association of individual TCRs with disease status, and machine learning were combined to predict cytomegalovirus infection status. General study outcomes and caveats: The study listed 150 to 200 TCR beta chains as associated with cytomegalovirus. Most TCR sequences were observed very rarely across donors, whereas some public TCRs were present in many individuals. In vitro tests confirmed that a few of the cytomegalovirus-associated TCR beta chains recognize cytomegalovirus antigens. A later analysis lacked HLA typing for the validation cohort, so it scored co-occurrence in that cohort across all 130 or so repertoires. According to the authors, the approach could potentially be generalized to other disease states and immunological phenotypes. The classifier was reported to diagnose cytomegalovirus status with high specificity and sensitivity in both the original and validation cohorts. Subsequent analysis determined that TCRs grouped into clusters in the first cohort also showed a tendency toward co-occurrence across the roughly 130 validation repertoires, and 85% to 95% of cluster scores exceeded 0.

The library was obtained by the immunoSEQ multiplex PCR assay. For the original study's pipeline: A statistical classification framework was developed to diagnose cytomegalovirus status using the catalog of TCR beta chain sequences. In its TCRdb copy, this immuneACCESS table keeps in-frame sequences only and misses some clones. Where compared with another copy, unresolved V genes explain less than half of these, and the others have no known cause. V and J calls and clone size are copied from that table; D and trimming were computed from the DNA. The sample table contains about 74,000 clones; only one count was recorded for roughly 92% of them. The ten largest account for 1.5% to 2% of the sample. The table lists this clone with a count of one. The antigen this receptor binds is unknown. Base qualities are not at hand, and no much larger clone is one base apart. The CDR1 and CDR2 encoded by the germline V gene are SGDLS and YYNGEE. Measured from the cysteine to the phenylalanine, the CDR3 is 15 residues long. Left in the record is the CDR3 DNA by itself, 45 bases read in frame from the first base. A distance of 13 bases separates the germline ends of V and J, which lose 3 bases and 0 bases respectively.

The donors belonged to the validation cohort of over a hundred subjects, which was separate from the 666-subject first cohort. This chain joins TRBV9 to TRBJ2-7, and possibly TRBD1, on 5 matching bases. The sequenced material came from PBMCs. This TCR derives from a woman younger than 30 in good health and CMV-seropositive. The CDR3 amino acid sequence is: CASSETVSSSYEQYF. The nucleotide sequence reads as follows: TGTGCCAGCAGCGAGACAGTCTCTTCCTCCTACGAGCAGTACTTC.